The clone carrying this T cell receptor beta chain has a handful of counts. V lost 6 bases and J lost 9, with 17 bases in between. The CDR3 length is 12 residues. Germline V gives CDR1 DFQATT, CDR2 SNEGSKA (reference sequence). These data come from a study of response to subunit inactivated influenza vaccine. Using its own MiXCR run on the RT-PCR reads, TCRdb lists one record per CDR3 protein. The sample consists of about half a million distinct CDR3 sequences, roughly 8.2% of them appearing once. This TCR derives from a man aged 50 to 75 who received an inactivated influenza vaccine. The sequencing here drew on PBMCs from blood, taken around 2 years after vaccination. The chain is built from TRBV20-1 and TRBJ1-1, with TRBD1 as a possible D gene (5 bases). The CDR3 coding sequence is TGCAGTGCCAACACGGGGCGCCCAAAAGCTTTCTTT. Translated: CSANTGRPKAFF.